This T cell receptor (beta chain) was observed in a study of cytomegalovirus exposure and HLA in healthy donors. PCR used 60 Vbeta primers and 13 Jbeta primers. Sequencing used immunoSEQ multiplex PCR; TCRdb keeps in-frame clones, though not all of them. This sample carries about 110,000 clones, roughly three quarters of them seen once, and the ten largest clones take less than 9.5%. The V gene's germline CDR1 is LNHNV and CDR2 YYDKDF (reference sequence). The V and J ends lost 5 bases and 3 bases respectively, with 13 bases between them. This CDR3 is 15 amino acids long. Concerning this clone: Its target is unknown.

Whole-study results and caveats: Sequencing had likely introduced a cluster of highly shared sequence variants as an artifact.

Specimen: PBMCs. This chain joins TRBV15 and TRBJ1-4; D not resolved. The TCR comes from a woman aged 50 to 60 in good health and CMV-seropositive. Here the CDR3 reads CATSLRTEPNEKLFF. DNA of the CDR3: TGTGCCACCAGCCTGCGGACTGAACCTAATGAAAAACTGTTTTTT.